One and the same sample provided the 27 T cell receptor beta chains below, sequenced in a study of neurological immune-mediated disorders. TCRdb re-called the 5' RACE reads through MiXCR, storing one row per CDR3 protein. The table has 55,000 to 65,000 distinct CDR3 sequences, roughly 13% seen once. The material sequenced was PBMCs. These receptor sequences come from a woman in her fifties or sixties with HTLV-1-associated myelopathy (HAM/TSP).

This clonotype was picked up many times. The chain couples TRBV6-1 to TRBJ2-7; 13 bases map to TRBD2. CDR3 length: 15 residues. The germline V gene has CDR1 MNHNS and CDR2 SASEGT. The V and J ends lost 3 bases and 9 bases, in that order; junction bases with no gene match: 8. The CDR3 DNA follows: TGTGCCAGCAGTGACAGGACTAGCGGGAGATCATGGCAGTACTTC. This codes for CASSDRTSGRSWQYF.

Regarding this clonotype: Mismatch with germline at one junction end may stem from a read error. The DNA for the CDR3 is TGTACCAGCAGTCTATGGAATGAGCAGTTCTTC. Amino acids: CTSSLWNEQFF. The gene calls are TRBV28 and TRBJ2-1, with D unresolved. This CDR3 comprises 11 residues. Germline V gene lookup returns CDR1 MDHEN and CDR2 SYDVKM. The complete variable domain, with remaining parts taken from reference TRBV28 and TRBJ2-1, reads DVKVTQSSRYLVKRTGEKVFLECVQDMDHENMFWYRQDPGLGLRLIYFSYDVKMKEKGDIPEGYSVSREKKERFSLILESASTNQTSMYLCTSSLWNEQFFGPGTRLTVL.

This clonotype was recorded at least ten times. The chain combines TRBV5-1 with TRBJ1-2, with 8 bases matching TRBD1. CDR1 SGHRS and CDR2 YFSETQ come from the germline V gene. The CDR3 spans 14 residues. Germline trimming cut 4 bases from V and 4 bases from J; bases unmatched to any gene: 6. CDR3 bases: TGCGCCAGCAGCCCGGCAGGGACAGGCTATGGCTACACCTTC. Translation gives CASSPAGTGYGYTF.

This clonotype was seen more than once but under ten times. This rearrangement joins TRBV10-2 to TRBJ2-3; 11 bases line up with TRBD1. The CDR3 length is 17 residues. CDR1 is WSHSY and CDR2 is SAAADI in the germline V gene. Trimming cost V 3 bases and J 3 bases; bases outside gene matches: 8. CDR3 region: CASSDLPRDRGTDTQYF. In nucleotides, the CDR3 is TGCGCCAGCAGTGATCTTCCCCGGGACAGGGGGACAGATACGCAGTATTTT.

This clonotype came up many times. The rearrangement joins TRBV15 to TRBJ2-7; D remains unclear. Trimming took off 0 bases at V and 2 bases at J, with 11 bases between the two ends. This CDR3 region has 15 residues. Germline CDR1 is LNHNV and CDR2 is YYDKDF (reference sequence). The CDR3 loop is CATSRDPQQPYEQYF. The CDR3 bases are TGTGCCACCAGCAGAGATCCACAGCAGCCCTACGAGCAGTACTTC.

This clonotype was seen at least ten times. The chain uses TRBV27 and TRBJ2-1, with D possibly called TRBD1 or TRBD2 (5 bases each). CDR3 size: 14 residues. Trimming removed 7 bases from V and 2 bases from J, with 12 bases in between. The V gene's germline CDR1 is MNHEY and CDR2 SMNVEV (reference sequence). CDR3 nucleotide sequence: TGTGCCAGCACAGCCGGGACCACCTACAATGAGCAGTTCTTC. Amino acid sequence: CASTAGTTYNEQFF.

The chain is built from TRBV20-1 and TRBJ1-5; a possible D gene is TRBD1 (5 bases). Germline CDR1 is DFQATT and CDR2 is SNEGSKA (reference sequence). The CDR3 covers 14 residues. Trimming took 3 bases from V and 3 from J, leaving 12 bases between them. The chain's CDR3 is CSASRQGNNQPQHF. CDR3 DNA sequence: TGCAGTGCTAGCAGGCAGGGCAACAATCAGCCCCAGCATTTT.

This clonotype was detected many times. The CDR3 region is CASSSIRQGMNTEAFF. The CDR3 bases are TGTGCCAGCAGCTCAATTCGACAGGGAATGAACACTGAAGCTTTCTTT. V usage is TRBV11-2 and J usage is TRBJ1-1, with 7 bases aligning to TRBD1. J gave up 0 bases and V 4 bases, and 8 bases lay outside the gene matches. The CDR3 covers 16 residues. Germline V gene sequence: CDR1 SGHAT, CDR2 FQNNGV. The full variable domain, its missing parts supplied by reference TRBV11-2 and TRBJ1-1, is EAGVAQSPRYKIIEKRQSVAFWCNPISGHATLYWYQQILGQGPKLLIQFQNNGVVDDSQLPKDRFSAERLKGVDSTLKIQPAKLEDSAVYLCASSSIRQGMNTEAFFGQGTRLTVV.

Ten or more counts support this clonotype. The DNA for the CDR3 is TGTGCCAGCAGTTTAGGAGGGGCTGGAGAGACCCAGTACTTC. Protein sequence: CASSLGGAGETQYF. This chain joins TRBV12-3 or TRBV12-4 and TRBJ2-5, with D perhaps TRBD1 or TRBD2 (5 bases each). The germline V and J ends were trimmed by 1 base and 4 bases, with 10 bases remaining between them. The CDR3 contains 14 residues.

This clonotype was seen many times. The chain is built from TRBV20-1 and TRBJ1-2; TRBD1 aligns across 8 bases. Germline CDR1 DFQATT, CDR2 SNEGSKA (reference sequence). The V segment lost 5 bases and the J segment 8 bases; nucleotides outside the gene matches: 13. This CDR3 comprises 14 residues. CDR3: CSASLGQGAGGYTF. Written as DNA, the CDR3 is TGCAGTGCTTCCCTTGGGCAGGGGGCCGGGGGCTACACCTTC.

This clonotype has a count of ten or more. The DNA for the CDR3 is TGTGCCAGCAGTCCGTCGTCCCTCCTAGAGACCCAGTACTTC. It translates to CASSPSSLLETQYF. The rearrangement uses TRBV6-5 and TRBJ2-5, with D hard to call. The ends were cut back, 5 bases at V and 4 bases at J, with 14 bases in the middle. CDR3 length: 14 residues. The germline V gene has CDR1 MNHEY and CDR2 SVGAGI.

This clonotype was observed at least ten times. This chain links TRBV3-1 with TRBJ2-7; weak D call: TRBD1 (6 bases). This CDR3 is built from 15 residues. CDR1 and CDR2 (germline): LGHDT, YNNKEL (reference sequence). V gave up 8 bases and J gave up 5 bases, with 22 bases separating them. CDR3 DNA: TGTGCCAGCCGACTTACAGGGCAGGGCCGAAACGAGCAGTACTTC. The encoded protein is CASRLTGQGRNEQYF.

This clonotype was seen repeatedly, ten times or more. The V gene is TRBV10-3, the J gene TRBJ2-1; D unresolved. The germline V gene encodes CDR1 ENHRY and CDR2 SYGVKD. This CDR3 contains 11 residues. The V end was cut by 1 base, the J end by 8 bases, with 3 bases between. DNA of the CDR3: TGTGCCATCAGTGAGTTTCATGAGCAGTTCTTC. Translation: CAISEFHEQFF.

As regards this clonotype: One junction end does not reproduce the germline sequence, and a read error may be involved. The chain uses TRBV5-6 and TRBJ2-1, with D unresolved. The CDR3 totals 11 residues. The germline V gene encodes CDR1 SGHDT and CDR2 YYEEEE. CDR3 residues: CVSSFSNEQFF. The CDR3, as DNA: TGTGTCAGCAGCTTCAGCAATGAGCAGTTCTTC.

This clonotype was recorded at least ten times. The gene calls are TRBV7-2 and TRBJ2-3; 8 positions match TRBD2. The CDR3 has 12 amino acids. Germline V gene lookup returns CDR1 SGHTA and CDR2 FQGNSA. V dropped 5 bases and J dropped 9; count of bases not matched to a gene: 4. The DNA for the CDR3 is TGTGCCAGCAGCATAGGACTAGCCACGCAGTATTTT. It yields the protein CASSIGLATQYF.

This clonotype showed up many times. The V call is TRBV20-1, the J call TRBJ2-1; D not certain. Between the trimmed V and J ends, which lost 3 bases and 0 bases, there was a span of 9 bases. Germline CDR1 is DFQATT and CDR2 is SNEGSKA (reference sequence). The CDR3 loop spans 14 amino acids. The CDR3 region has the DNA TGCAGTGCTAGTAGCAGGAGCTCCTACAATGAGCAGTTCTTC. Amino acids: CSASSRSSYNEQFF.

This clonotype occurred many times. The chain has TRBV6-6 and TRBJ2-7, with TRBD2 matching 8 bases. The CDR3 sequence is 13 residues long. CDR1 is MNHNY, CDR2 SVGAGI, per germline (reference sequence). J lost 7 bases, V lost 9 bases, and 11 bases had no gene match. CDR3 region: CAREIAGSGEQYF. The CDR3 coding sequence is TGTGCCAGAGAAATAGCGGGATCGGGGGAGCAGTACTTC.

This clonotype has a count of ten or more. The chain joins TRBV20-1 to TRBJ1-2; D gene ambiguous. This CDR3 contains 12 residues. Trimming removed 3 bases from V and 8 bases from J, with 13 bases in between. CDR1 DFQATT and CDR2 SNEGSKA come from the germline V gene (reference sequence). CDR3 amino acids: CSASIRTGGYTF. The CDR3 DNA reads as TGCAGTGCTAGTATCAGGACGGGAGGCTACACCTTC.

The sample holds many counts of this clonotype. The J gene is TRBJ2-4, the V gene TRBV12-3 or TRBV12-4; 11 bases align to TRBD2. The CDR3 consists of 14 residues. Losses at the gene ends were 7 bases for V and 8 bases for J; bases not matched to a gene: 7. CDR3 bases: TGTGCCAGCACCTATAGCGGGGGGGCCTACATTCAGTACTTC. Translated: CASTYSGGAYIQYF.

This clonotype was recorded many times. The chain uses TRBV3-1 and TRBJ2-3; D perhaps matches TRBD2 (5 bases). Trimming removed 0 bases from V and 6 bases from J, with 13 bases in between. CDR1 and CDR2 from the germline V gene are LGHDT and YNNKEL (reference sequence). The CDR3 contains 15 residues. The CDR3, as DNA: TGTGCCAGCAGCCAAGAGGGGAGAAATTGGGATACGCAGTATTTT. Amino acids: CASSQEGRNWDTQYF.

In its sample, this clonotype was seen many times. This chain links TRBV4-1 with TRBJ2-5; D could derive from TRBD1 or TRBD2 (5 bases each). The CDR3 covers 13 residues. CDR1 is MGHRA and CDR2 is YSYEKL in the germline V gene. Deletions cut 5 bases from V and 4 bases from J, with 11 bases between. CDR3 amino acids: CASSWGPLETQYF. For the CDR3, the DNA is TGCGCCAGCAGCTGGGGACCTTTAGAGACCCAGTACTTC.

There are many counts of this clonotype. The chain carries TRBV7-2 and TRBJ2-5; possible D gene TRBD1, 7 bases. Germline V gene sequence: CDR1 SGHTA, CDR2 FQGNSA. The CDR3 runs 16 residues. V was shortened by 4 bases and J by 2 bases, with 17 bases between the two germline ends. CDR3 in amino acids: CASSSLYSGGQETQYF. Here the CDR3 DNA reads TGTGCCAGCAGCTCCTTATACTCAGGGGGGCAAGAGACCCAGTACTTC.

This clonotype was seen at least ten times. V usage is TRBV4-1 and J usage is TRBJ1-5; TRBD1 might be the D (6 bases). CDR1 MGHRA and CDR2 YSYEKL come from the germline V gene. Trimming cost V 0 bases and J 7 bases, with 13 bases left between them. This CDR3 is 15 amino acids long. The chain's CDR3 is CASSQDLQGGQPQHF. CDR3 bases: TGCGCCAGCAGCCAAGATTTACAGGGCGGACAGCCCCAGCATTTT.

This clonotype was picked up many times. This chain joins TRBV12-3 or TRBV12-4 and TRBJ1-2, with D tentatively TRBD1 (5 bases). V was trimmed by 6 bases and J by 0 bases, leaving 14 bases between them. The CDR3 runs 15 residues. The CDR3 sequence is CASRRSTEANYGYTF. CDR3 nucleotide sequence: TGTGCCAGCAGACGATCGACAGAAGCTAACTATGGCTACACCTTC.

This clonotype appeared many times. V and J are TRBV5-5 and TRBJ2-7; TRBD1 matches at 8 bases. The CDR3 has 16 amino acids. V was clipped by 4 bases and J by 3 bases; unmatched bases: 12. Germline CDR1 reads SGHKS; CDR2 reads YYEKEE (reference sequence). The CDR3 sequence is CASSEPGQEYGYEQYF. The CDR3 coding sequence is TGTGCCAGCAGCGAACCGGGACAGGAGTATGGCTACGAGCAGTACTTC.

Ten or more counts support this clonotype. CDR3 amino acids: CASRPTGTNIQYF. CDR3 sequence (DNA): TGTGCCAGCCGCCCGACAGGGACAAACATTCAGTACTTC. The V gene is TRBV12-3 or TRBV12-4, the J gene TRBJ2-4; TRBD1 aligns across 7 bases. V was clipped by 8 bases and J by 6 bases; unmatched bases: 7. This CDR3 contains 13 residues.

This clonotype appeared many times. The CDR3 DNA reads TGCAGTGTGTTATCAGCGGAGAGGGTTTGGGAGACCCAGTACTTC. Translating it yields CSVLSAERVWETQYF. The chain links TRBV20-1 to TRBJ2-5; D perhaps matches TRBD2 (5 bases). Trimming left V 7 bases short and J 5 bases short, with 23 bases between. CDR1 is DFQATT, CDR2 SNEGSKA, per germline (reference sequence). The CDR3 extends over 15 amino acids.